What follows are 22 T cell receptor beta chains derived from one specimen sequenced in a study of post-analysis software for immune sequencing data. Presence of unique molecular identifiers characterized the TCR beta cDNA libraries. TCRdb passed the PCR reads through MiXCR, listing each CDR3 protein once. The sample carries about 260,000 distinct CDR3 sequences, about 38% recorded once. Study-level findings and limits: When patients were compared with controls, a handful of TRBV segments were more frequent, TRBV5-6, TRBV5-1 and TRBV20-1 among them.

These receptors have no known antigen. The material sequenced was blood. These TCRs come from a girl aged 10 to 17 with multiple sclerosis.

The gene calls are TRBV4-2 and TRBJ2-5; 8 bases match TRBD1. This CDR3 has 12 residues. V lost 3 bases, J lost 11 bases, and 5 bases stayed unmatched. Looked up from germline, CDR1 is LGHNA and CDR2 is YNFKEQ. CDR3 residues: CASSQTGALQYF. In nucleotides, the CDR3 is TGTGCCAGCAGCCAGACAGGGGCGTTGCAGTACTTC.

V and J are TRBV3-1 and TRBJ1-1; weak D call: TRBD1 (5 bases). Trimming stripped 6 bases from V and 6 bases from J, with 14 bases between. Germline loops: CDR1 LGHDT, CDR2 YNNKEL (reference sequence). This CDR3 is 13 amino acids long. The CDR3 DNA reads TGTGCCAGCAGAATCCAGGGTCTCGCTGAAGCTTTCTTT. Protein: CASRIQGLAEAFF.

The CDR3 nucleotides read TGCAGCGTGGCCGCTGGACTGAAAAACATTCAGTACTTC. Its protein product is CSVAAGLKNIQYF. J is TRBJ2-4 and V is TRBV29-1; maybe TRBD2 (5 bases). Germline values: CDR1 SQVTM, CDR2 ANQGSEA. The CDR3 totals 13 residues. The V gene lost 6 bases and the J gene lost 4 bases, with 13 bases spanning the gap. The full variable domain, completed using reference TRBV29-1 and TRBJ2-4, is SAVISQKPSRDICQRGTSLTIQCQVDSQVTMMFWYRQQPGQSLTLIATANQGSEATYESGFVIDKFPISRPNLTFSTLTVSNMSPEDSSIYLCSVAAGLKNIQYFGAGTRLSVL.

This clonotype has ten or more counts. This chain connects TRBV12-3 or TRBV12-4 to TRBJ2-2, with D possibly matching TRBD1 (6 bases). Trimming pared 5 bases from V and 3 bases from J, leaving 10 bases between. This CDR3 has 14 residues. In DNA form, the CDR3 reads TGTGCCAGCAGTCAGGGGACCCACACCGGGGAGCTGTTTTTT. Its protein is CASSQGTHTGELFF.

V and J are TRBV7-2 and TRBJ2-4; no clear D gene. The J call may be incorrect, as the DNA end agrees better with TRBJ2-7. This CDR3 has 12 residues. The V gene's germline CDR1 is SGHTA and CDR2 FQGNSA. DNA for the CDR3: TGTGCCAGCAGCTTGTCTGTCTACGAGCAGTACTTC. This encodes CASSLSVYEQYF.

As concerns this clonotype: The junction does not match germline at one end; this may be a read error. The V and J genes are TRBV27 and TRBJ1-4; tentative D call: TRBD1 (5 bases). The CDR3 contains 16 residues. CDR1 and CDR2 from the germline V gene are MNHEY and SMNVEV (reference sequence). Here the CDR3 DNA reads TGTGCCAGCAGTCCCTTGGTTGGGGGGTGGAGGGAAAAACGGTTTTTT. Translating gives CASSPLVGGWREKRFF.

This clonotype was seen only once. The J gene is TRBJ2-5, the V gene TRBV25-1; D might be TRBD2 (6 bases). CDR3 length equals 15 residues. The ends were cut back, 2 bases at V and 1 base at J, with 11 bases in the middle. Germline V gives CDR1 MGHDK, CDR2 SYGVNS. The CDR3 region has the DNA TGTGCCAGCAGTGAAGTGGTAGCGGCCCAAGAGACCCAGTACTTC. Its translation is CASSEVVAAQETQYF.

As to this clonotype: A read error may be the cause here, since a much bigger clone is one base away. This chain links TRBV5-1 with TRBJ2-3; D may be TRBD1 or TRBD2 (6 bases each). Germline CDR1 is SGHRS and CDR2 is YFSETQ. The CDR3 has 16 residues. DNA for the CDR3: TGCGCCAGCAGCTTGGCCGAGGGGGGTTCCACAGGTACGCAGTATTTT. Its protein product is CASSLAEGGSTGTQYF.

The chain employs TRBV20-1 and TRBJ2-1; no definite D call. Germline values: CDR1 DFQATT, CDR2 SNEGSKA (reference sequence). This CDR3 has 15 residues. Trimming cost V 1 base and J 5 bases, with 15 bases left between them. In nucleotides, the CDR3 is TGCAGTGCTAGAGGTCCGCATGCGGCCAACAATGAGCAGTTCTTC. Translation gives CSARGPHAANNEQFF.

This clonotype has at least ten counts. The V gene is TRBV6-5, the J gene TRBJ2-1; no reliable D call. CDR3 length: 14 amino acids. Between the trimmed V and J ends, which lost 3 bases and 6 bases, there was a span of 12 bases. Germline V gene lookup returns CDR1 MNHEY and CDR2 SVGAGI. The CDR3 coding sequence is TGTGCCAGCAGTTATCTACCCTGGGCCAATGAGCAGTTCTTC. This codes for CASSYLPWANEQFF.

On this clonotype itself: Given a much more abundant clone one base away, this may be a read error. The J gene is TRBJ2-3, the V gene TRBV5-1, with 13 bases identical to TRBD2. Germline values: CDR1 SGHRS, CDR2 YFSETQ. CDR3 length: 16 amino acids. CDR3 DNA sequence: TGCGCCGGCAGCCCACAGGGGACTAGCGGGGCAGATACGCAGTATTTT. This gives the protein CAGSPQGTSGADTQYF.

In this sample, this clonotype turned up a few times. The gene calls are TRBV3-1 and TRBJ1-2, with a possible D match to TRBD1 (6 bases). The CDR3 runs to 18 residues. CDR1 and CDR2 (germline): LGHDT, YNNKEL (reference sequence). Trimming cost V 0 bases and J 4 bases, with 21 bases left between them. In DNA form, the CDR3 reads TGTGCCAGCAGCCAAGATCGGGAAAAGGTCCGGGGGCTCTATGGCTACACCTTC. Its translation: CASSQDREKVRGLYGYTF.

This clonotype was picked up many times. The chain recombines TRBV13 with TRBJ2-7, with D uncertain. The CDR3 covers 12 residues. V was cut by 2 bases and J by 6 bases, with 8 bases left in between. CDR1 is PRHDT and CDR2 is FYEKMQ in the germline V gene (reference sequence). The CDR3 DNA follows: TGTGCCAGCAGCTTATACCCCGGCGAGCAGTACTTC. Protein sequence: CASSLYPGEQYF.

This clonotype showed up many times. The V call is TRBV10-3, the J call TRBJ2-1, with 8 bases matching TRBD2. Per germline, CDR1 ENHRY and CDR2 SYGVKD. CDR3 length: 12 amino acids. J was trimmed by 7 bases and V by 5 bases; bases with no gene match: 1. The CDR3 DNA reads as TGTGCCATCAGTTCTAGCGGGAATGAGCAGTTCTTC. This codes for CAISSSGNEQFF.

This clonotype was observed many times. The genes are TRBV5-6 and TRBJ2-1; the match to TRBD2 covers 12 bases. Trimming removed 0 bases from V and 0 bases from J; junction bases left unmatched: 4. CDR3 length: 18 residues. Germline CDR1 and CDR2: SGHDT and YYEEEE. DNA of the CDR3: TGTGCCAGCAGCTTGGGACTAGCGGGAGCGAGCTCCTACAATGAGCAGTTCTTC. Translating gives CASSLGLAGASSYNEQFF.

This clonotype was detected a few times. A much larger clonotype is one base distant, so this may be a read error. The chain links TRBV7-9 to TRBJ2-1; D is undetermined. The V gene lost 5 bases and the J gene lost 0 bases, with 11 bases spanning the gap. This CDR3 has 15 residues. The V gene's germline CDR1 is SEHNR and CDR2 FQNEAQ (reference sequence). The CDR3 protein is CASSPVASSYNEQFF. DNA for the CDR3: TGTGCCAGCAGCCCTGTTGCGAGCTCCTACAATGAGCAGTTCTTC.

Points on this clonotype: At one boundary the junction diverges from the germline segment, which might be a read error. The chain combines TRBV5-1 with TRBJ1-1, with D maybe TRBD1 (5 bases). The CDR3 is made up of 15 amino acids. The germline gives CDR1 SGHRS, CDR2 YFSETQ. In nucleotides, the CDR3 is TGCGCCAGCAGCTTGGGGGCGACAGTGAACACTGGAGCTTTCTTT. It codes for CASSLGATVNTGAFF.

This clonotype was detected many times. This chain uses TRBV15 with TRBJ1-4, with no clear D. V was clipped by 0 bases and J by 4 bases, with 9 bases between them. CDR1 and CDR2 from the germline V gene are LNHNV and YYDKDF (reference sequence). CDR3 length: 15 residues. The CDR3 sequence: CATSRDRKRNEKLFF. The CDR3 bases are TGTGCCACCAGCAGAGATCGAAAGCGTAATGAAAAACTGTTTTTT.

As regards this clonotype: A much larger clonotype is one base distant, so this may be a read error. This chain uses TRBV11-2 with TRBJ1-1; a weak D match, TRBD1 (5 bases). The CDR3 contains 15 residues. Between the trimmed V and J ends, which lost 0 bases and 4 bases, there was a span of 12 bases. CDR1 is SGHAT, CDR2 FQNNGV, per germline. CDR3 nucleotides: TGTGCCAGCAGCTTAGAAGGGGCCGCGCTCACTGAAGCTTTCTTT. It encodes CASSLEGAALTEAFF.

This clonotype was detected ten times or more. This rearrangement joins TRBV18 to TRBJ2-1; no firm D call. V dropped 0 bases and J dropped 9 bases, with 9 bases sitting between them. The V gene's germline CDR1 is KGHSH and CDR2 LQKENI. The CDR3 consists of 13 residues. The CDR3 bases are TGTGCCAGCTCACCACCCAGTACGGGTGAGCAGTTCTTC. The encoded protein is CASSPPSTGEQFF.

The chain employs TRBV7-9 and TRBJ1-1; tentatively, D is TRBD1 (6 bases). This CDR3 spans 14 amino acids. V was cut by 1 base and J by 8 bases, with 14 bases left in between. The germline V gene has CDR1 SEHNR and CDR2 FQNEAQ (reference sequence). The chain's CDR3 is CASSLVGGGPEAFF. The CDR3 nucleotides read TGTGCCAGCAGCTTAGTGGGGGGCGGGCCGGAAGCTTTCTTT. The entire variable domain, with the rest obtained from reference TRBV7-9 and TRBJ1-1, is as follows: DTGVSQNPRHKITKRGQNVTFRCDPISEHNRLYWYRQTLGQGPEFLTYFQNEAQLEKSRLLSDRFSAERPKGSFSTLEIQRTEQGDSAMYLCASSLVGGGPEAFFGQGTRLTVV.

This clonotype was seen at least ten times. This chain links TRBV10-2 with TRBJ2-3; the D call may be TRBD1 or TRBD2 (5 bases each). This CDR3 comprises 15 residues. Germline CDR1 reads WSHSY; CDR2 reads SAAADI. V shed 7 bases and J shed 1 base, with 15 bases lying between them. CDR3: CASIRDRYGTDTQYF. For the CDR3, the DNA is TGCGCCAGCATTCGGGACCGTTATGGCACAGATACGCAGTATTTT.